This TCR beta chain derives from a study of control samples from healthy donors and cancer patients. The data were produced by immunoSEQ multiplex PCR, yet TCRdb's version contains in-frame clones alone and is incomplete. The repertoire has about 140,000 clones, 94% of them found once; the top ten carry about an eighth. There are 14 residues in the CDR3. The clonotype was recovered from a man aged 35-49 years in good health. The sequenced sample consisted of blood. The rearrangement links TRBV21-1 to TRBJ1-1; TRBD1, the table's D call, was not compared with the DNA. TRBV21-1 is given as a pseudogene. CDR3 nucleotide sequence: TGTGCCAGCAGCAAGTTTACAGGGAACACTGAAGCTTTCTTT. This translates into CASSKFTGNTEAFF.